Listed below are T cell receptor beta chains from one sample, sequenced in a study of blood T cells in healthy people across ages. TCRdb independently ran MiXCR on the 5' RACE reads; one entry per CDR3 protein. The repertoire holds 800,000 to 950,000 distinct CDR3 sequences, almost 30% seen once, with 10% in the top ten. Another study also made use of these data, one on T cells of mothers and their children.

The sequenced sample consisted of blood. These receptors were collected from a woman between 40 and 50 years old in good health. Each CDR3 is given with its conserved first and last residue. The D gene is left open where the match is weak. Size is stated for part of the rows, as once, few or many counts, or as a class when the clone is expanded.

len: 13; v_gene: TRBV7-2; j_gene: TRBJ2-6; d_gene: -; abundance: few; CDR3nt: TGTGCCAACAGCTCAGGGACCCGGAGCGTCCTGACTTTC; CDR3aa: CANSSGTRSVLTF
len: 13; v_gene: TRBV6-2/TRBV6-3; j_gene: TRBJ1-2; d_gene: -; abundance: few; CDR3nt: TGTGCCAGCCTAAGAACGAACAGCTATGGCTACACCTTC; CDR3aa: CASLRTNSYGYTF
len: 16; v_gene: TRBV4-2; j_gene: TRBJ1-3; d_gene: TRBD1; abundance: once; CDR3nt: TGTGCCAGCAGCCAGGGACAGGGAGGCAAGGGAAACACCACATATTTT; CDR3aa: CASSQGQGGKGNTTYF
len: 16; v_gene: TRBV9; j_gene: TRBJ2-7; d_gene: TRBD1; abundance: -; CDR3nt: TGTGCCAGCAGCCCCCGCCCACGGACAGGGGGCGACGAGCAGTACTTC; CDR3aa: CASSPRPRTGGDEQYF
len: 17; v_gene: TRBV20-1; j_gene: TRBJ1-1; d_gene: TRBD1; abundance: -; CDR3nt: TGCAGTGCTTCCCATGACAGGGGGTTAAGCATGAACACTGAAGCTTTCTTT; CDR3aa: CSASHDRGLSMNTEAFF
len: 15; v_gene: TRBV18; j_gene: TRBJ2-3; d_gene: TRBD1; abundance: few; CDR3nt: TGTGCCAGCTCAAGACAGGGAGATCTCATGAATACGCAGTATTTT; CDR3aa: CASSRQGDLMNTQYF
len: 13; v_gene: TRBV7-2; j_gene: TRBJ2-7; d_gene: -; abundance: many; CDR3nt: TGTGCCAGCAGACAGGGTATTCCCTACGAGCAGTACTTC; CDR3aa: CASRQGIPYEQYF
len: 10; v_gene: TRBV27; j_gene: TRBJ2-4; d_gene: -; abundance: few; CDR3nt: TGTGCCAGCACTCCTAACATTCAGTACTTC; CDR3aa: CASTPNIQYF
len: 15; v_gene: TRBV20-1; j_gene: TRBJ1-6; d_gene: TRBD1; abundance: few; CDR3nt: TGCAGTGCCTGGAGACAGGGCGCTGATAATTCACCCCTCCACTTT; CDR3aa: CSAWRQGADNSPLHF
len: 15; v_gene: TRBV4-2; j_gene: TRBJ1-6; d_gene: -; abundance: -; CDR3nt: TGTGCCAGCAGCCAAGATAAGAAGGGAGGTTCACCCCTCCACTTT; CDR3aa: CASSQDKKGGSPLHF